Below, 8 T cell receptor beta chains from the same sample are listed, as sequenced in a study of T cells after yellow fever vaccination. MiXCR, applied by TCRdb to the 5' RACE reads, yields one record per CDR3 protein. The sample lists some 390,000 distinct CDR3 sequences, 6.2% occurring once. The sample in question was PBMCs, obtained 5 days after the yellow fever booster vaccination. The receptors come from a young man who received the YFV17D yellow fever vaccine.

This clonotype was found a few times. The chain is built from TRBV12-3 or TRBV12-4 and TRBJ2-3; tentatively, D is TRBD2 (5 bases). Trimming cost V 5 bases and J 2 bases, with 14 bases left between them. The CDR3 spans 15 residues. CDR3 nucleotides: TGTGCCAGCAGTGAGGGATCCTCTCACACAGATACGCAGTATTTT. Its protein product is CASSEGSSHTDTQYF.

This clonotype was detected ten times or more. The chain has TRBV9 and TRBJ2-1; D gene uncertain. CDR3 length: 12 amino acids. Germline-derived CDR1 and CDR2 are SGDLS and YYNGEE. Trimming removed 5 bases from V and 6 bases from J, with 9 bases in between. The CDR3 spells CASRPLSNEQFF. CDR3 nucleotide sequence: TGTGCCAGCAGGCCCCTAAGCAATGAGCAGTTCTTC.

This clonotype was observed at least ten times. The genes are TRBV20-1 and TRBJ2-1; 9 bases are a match to TRBD2. V was pared by 0 bases and J by 9 bases, with 9 bases of the junction left unmatched. CDR1 and CDR2 from the germline V gene are DFQATT and SNEGSKA (reference sequence). CDR3 length equals 15 residues. The CDR3 DNA reads as TGCAGTGCTAGAGATGGTAGCGGGAGTCTTATTGAGCAGTTCTTC. Translating gives CSARDGSGSLIEQFF.

The V call is TRBV10-3, the J call TRBJ2-7, with D unclear. Trimming removed 0 bases from V and 0 bases from J, with 15 bases in between. Germline values: CDR1 ENHRY, CDR2 SYGVKD. The CDR3 extends over 17 amino acids. For the CDR3, the DNA is TGTGCCATCAGTGAGTCGACCATAGCAGCCAGCTCCTACGAGCAGTACTTC. Its protein product is CAISESTIAASSYEQYF.

The chain has TRBV12-3 or TRBV12-4 and TRBJ1-5; maybe TRBD1 (5 bases). The ends were cut back, 1 base at V and 3 bases at J, with 13 bases in the middle. CDR3 size: 16 residues. The CDR3 reads CASSLDGQGYNQPQHF. As DNA, the CDR3 is TGTGCCAGCAGTTTAGATGGGCAGGGCTACAATCAGCCCCAGCATTTT.

The chain links TRBV20-1 to TRBJ2-1, with a weak D call TRBD2 (6 bases). The CDR3 runs 13 residues. Looked up from germline, CDR1 is DFQATT and CDR2 is SNEGSKA (reference sequence). The V and J ends lost 0 bases and 7 bases respectively, with 10 bases between them. The CDR3 region is CSAREGGRNEQFF. The CDR3 nucleotides are TGCAGTGCTAGAGAGGGTGGGAGGAATGAGCAGTTCTTC.

With respect to this clonotype: One end of the junction is discordant with germline, which a read error may explain. V gene TRBV6-2 or TRBV6-3 combines with J gene TRBJ2-1, with TRBD2 matching 12 bases. The germline V gene has CDR1 MNHEY and CDR2 SVGEGT. The CDR3 length is 16 residues. The CDR3 sequence: CASSHSGTSGYDEQFF. For the CDR3, the DNA is TGTGCCAGCAGTCACTCAGGGACTAGCGGGTATGATGAGCAGTTCTTC.

This clonotype was found many times. The V gene is TRBV6-1, the J gene TRBJ2-7, with 9 nucleotides matching TRBD1. This CDR3 is built from 15 residues. V was clipped by 3 bases and J by 3 bases; unmatched bases: 6. Germline V gene sequence: CDR1 MNHNS, CDR2 SASEGT. The CDR3 nucleotides are TGTGCCAGCAGTGAGCCGGGACAGGGTCTCTACGAGCAGTACTTC. It specifies CASSEPGQGLYEQYF.